This T cell receptor beta chain was sequenced for a study of blood T cell repertoires in COVID-19. On the study more broadly: COVID-19 samples collected from the United States, Italy and Spain covered acute and convalescent phases. Sample material is recorded as cDNA or gDNA derived from T cells, B-cell-depleted T cells, or PBMCs.

The authors' processing: For nucleated cells, counts were estimated from reference gene primer amplification. TCRdb's table, derived via immunoSEQ multiplex PCR, lists solely in-frame clones and lacks some. Clone size and the V and J calls come from that table; the DNA yielded D and trimming. The repertoire has 130,000 or so clones, about 80% of them found once; the top ten carry approximately 16%. The TCR was taken from a man between 60 and 75 years old with active or convalescent COVID-19. Sequenced sample: peripheral blood.

CDR3: CASRPSRESAQHF. The CDR3 DNA sequence: TGTGCCAGCAGACCCTCCCGGGAATCAGCCCAGCATTTT. V is TRBV6-5 and J is TRBJ1-5, with unresolved D. Germline values: CDR1 MNHEY, CDR2 SVGAGI. Trimming took off 6 bases at V and 11 bases at J, with 17 bases between the two ends. The CDR3 spans 13 residues.